These 9 T cell receptor beta chains originate from one sample sequenced in a study of glioma-infiltrating T cells. Using RNA template, CDR3s of TCR alpha and beta were amplified with iRepertoire arm-PCR. TCRdb re-derived calls from the multiplex PCR reads in MiXCR, one entry per CDR3 protein. The sample has some 160,000 distinct CDR3 sequences, more than 35% seen once. Sequencing input: glioma tissue, nonneoplastic brain tissue, or PBMCs (not recorded which). These receptors came from a human donor with low-grade glioma or glioblastoma, undergoing nonglioma brain surgery, or in good health (not recorded which).

This clonotype was picked up many times. The chain uses TRBV27 and TRBJ1-2; D unclear. CDR1 MNHEY and CDR2 SMNVEV come from the germline V gene (reference sequence). This CDR3 has 15 residues. The V and J ends lost 6 bases and 2 bases respectively, with 16 bases between them. The CDR3 nucleotides read TGTGCCAGCAGCCTTAATCCCGTGCTCAACTATGGCTACACCTTC. It specifies CASSLNPVLNYGYTF.

This chain links TRBV10-2 with TRBJ2-1, with D maybe TRBD2 (5 bases). Germline V gene data show CDR1 as WSHSY and CDR2 as SAAADI. Trimming cost V 2 bases and J 3 bases, with 8 bases left between them. The CDR3 consists of 14 residues. CDR3 in amino acids: CASSEDYYYNEQFF. The CDR3 bases are TGCGCCAGCAGTGAGGACTACTACTACAATGAGCAGTTCTTC.

The sample holds a few counts of this clonotype. CDR3 amino acids: CSARGGSNDEQYF. Written as DNA, the CDR3 is TGCAGTGCTAGAGGAGGGAGCAACGACGAGCAGTACTTC. The chain links TRBV20-1 to TRBJ2-7, with a tentative D call TRBD2 (5 bases). Between the trimmed V and J ends, which lost 1 base and 5 bases, there was a span of 12 bases. The CDR3 spans 13 residues. Germline-derived CDR1 and CDR2 are DFQATT and SNEGSKA (reference sequence).

Comment on this clonotype: Given a much more abundant clone one base away, this may be a read error. The chain is built from TRBV3-1 and TRBJ1-1; D remains unclear. Looked up from germline, CDR1 is LGHDT and CDR2 is YNNKEL (reference sequence). The CDR3 loop spans 15 amino acids. The CDR3 reads CASSLKGFTNTKAFF. DNA for the CDR3: TGTGCCAGCAGCCTAAAGGGATTTACCAACACTAAAGCTTTCTTT.

This chain connects TRBV12-3 or TRBV12-4 to TRBJ1-1; D gene ambiguous. The CDR3 is 14 amino acids. V lost 4 bases and J lost 5, with 14 bases in between. CDR3 DNA: TGTGCCAGCAGTTCGCAGGTCGTGTGGACTGAAGCTTTCTTT. Its translation: CASSSQVVWTEAFF.

In the case of this clonotype: This likely comes from a read error, as the CDR3 has no conserved phenylalanine or tryptophan at its end. This chain links TRBV7-2 with TRBJ1-1; D unclear. With 1 base removed from V and 3 bases from J, the gap between germline ends came to 9 bases. Per the germline V gene, CDR1 is SGHTA and CDR2 is FQGNSA. The CDR3 runs 14 residues. The CDR3 here is CASSLDSQDTEAFS. The CDR3 DNA reads as TGTGCCAGCAGCTTAGACAGCCAGGACACTGAAGCTTTCTCT.

Points on this clonotype: Just one base apart from a much larger clone, this may be a read error. The chain has TRBV6-5 and TRBJ1-1; no reliable D call. The CDR3 runs 14 residues. Germline-derived CDR1 and CDR2 are MNHEY and SVGAGI. The CDR3 DNA reads as TGTGCCATCAGTGACCGTTGGAGGAACACTGAAGCTTTCTTT. This sequence encodes CAISDRWRNTEAFF.

On this clonotype itself: With a much larger clone just one base away, this may be a read error. The chain recombines TRBV20-1 with TRBJ2-7; 7 bases agree with TRBD1. Germline V gene sequence: CDR1 DFQATT, CDR2 SNEGSKA (reference sequence). V was clipped by 5 bases and J by 3 bases; unmatched bases: 10. This CDR3 region has 14 residues. The CDR3 is CSASRGQNFYEQYF. Here the CDR3 DNA reads TGCAGTGCTTCCCGGGGACAGAACTTCTACGAGCAGTACTTC.

Comments on this clonotype: At one end, the junction sequence differs from germline, possibly due to a read error. The chain couples TRBV5-1 to TRBJ2-5; D tentatively fits TRBD1 or TRBD2 (6 bases each). Germline V lookup: CDR1 SGHRS, CDR2 YFSETQ. The CDR3 contains 15 residues. CDR3 loop: CASSLDGGLEETQYF. DNA of the CDR3: TGCGCCAGCAGCTTGGACGGGGGCCTAGAAGAGACGCAGTACTTC.